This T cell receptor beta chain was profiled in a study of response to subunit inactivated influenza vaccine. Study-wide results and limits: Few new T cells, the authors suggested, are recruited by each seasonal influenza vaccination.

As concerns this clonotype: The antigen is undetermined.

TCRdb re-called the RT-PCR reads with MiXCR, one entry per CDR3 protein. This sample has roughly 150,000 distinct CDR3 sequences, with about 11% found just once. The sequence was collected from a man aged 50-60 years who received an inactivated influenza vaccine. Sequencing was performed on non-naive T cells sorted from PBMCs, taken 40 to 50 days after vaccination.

The CDR3 DNA sequence: TGCGCCAGCAGCTTGGCTACCGATAGGGGAGAGACCCAGTACTTC. Translation gives CASSLATDRGETQYF. This chain uses TRBV5-1 with TRBJ2-5; D perhaps matches TRBD1 (5 bases). The CDR3 runs 15 residues. The V gene's germline CDR1 is SGHRS and CDR2 YFSETQ. The V end was cut by 0 bases, the J end by 4 bases, with 13 bases between.